The 8 T cell receptor beta chains below all came from one sample that was sequenced in a study of PD-1 blockade in classical Hodgkin lymphoma. Clones were read by immunoSEQ multiplex PCR, and TCRdb kept only the in-frame ones, dropping some. Here the sample spans under 70,000 clones, around 88% being singletons. No patient escaped relapse after autologous stem cell transplantation, and brentuximab vedotin exposure varied. This sample comprised peripheral blood mononuclear cells (PBMCs), obtained at baseline. These receptors all stem from a human donor with classical Hodgkin lymphoma.

J is TRBJ2-7 and V is TRBV2; D possibly matches TRBD1 or TRBD2 (5 bases each). V was trimmed by 8 bases and J by 3 bases, leaving 17 bases between them. The CDR3 is made up of 14 amino acids. Germline V gene lookup returns CDR1 SNHLY and CDR2 FYNNEI. The CDR3 sequence: CASGNRDGVYEQYF. The CDR3 DNA reads TGTGCCAGCGGTAACCGGGACGGTGTCTACGAGCAGTACTTC.

The rearrangement links TRBV25-1 to TRBJ1-4; D gene unclear. Germline CDR1 MGHDK, CDR2 SYGVNS. V was clipped by 2 bases and J by 4 bases, with 8 bases between them. The CDR3 has 14 residues. In DNA form, the CDR3 reads TGTGCCAGCAGTGAACGGGGTAATAATGAAAAACTGTTTTTT. The encoded protein is CASSERGNNEKLFF.

The chain couples TRBV6-4 to TRBJ1-5; D remains unclear. Trimming left V 3 bases short and J 0 bases short, with 9 bases between. The CDR3 runs to 15 residues. Looked up from germline, CDR1 is MRHNA and CDR2 is SNTAGT. The CDR3 coding sequence is TGTGCCAGCAGTGAAGTGATGGATAGCAATCAGCCCCAGCATTTT. This codes for CASSEVMDSNQPQHF.

Note on this clone: Other DNA sequences in this specimen translate into the identical CDR3. The chain recombines TRBV30 with TRBJ2-3; 9 nucleotides line up with TRBD1. The germline V gene encodes CDR1 GTSNPN and CDR2 SVGIG (reference sequence). J was trimmed by 2 bases and V by 2 bases; bases with no gene match: 14. CDR3 size: 18 residues. CDR3 sequence (DNA): TGTGCCTGGAGTACTGGGACAGGGTTGATGGGGAACACAGATACGCAGTATTTT. Protein: CAWSTGTGLMGNTDTQYF.

This chain uses TRBV15 with TRBJ1-2, with no clear D. The V gene lost 0 bases and the J gene lost 0 bases, with 14 bases spanning the gap. Germline CDR1 is LNHNV and CDR2 is YYDKDF (reference sequence). This CDR3 spans 17 amino acids. The CDR3 reads CATSRDPLPEANYGYTF. CDR3 nucleotide sequence: TGTGCCACCAGCAGAGATCCCTTACCGGAAGCTAACTATGGCTACACCTTC. Using reference TRBV15 and TRBJ1-2 for the parts outside the CDR3, the full variable domain is DAMVIQNPRYQVTQFGKPVTLSCSQTLNHNVMYWYQQKSSQAPKLLFHYYDKDFNNEADTPDNFQSRRPNTSFCFLDIRSPGLGDTAMYLCATSRDPLPEANYGYTFGSGTRLTVV.

The chain has TRBV5-1 and TRBJ1-1; D remains unclear. Germline V gives CDR1 SGHRS, CDR2 YFSETQ. V lost 1 base, J lost 1 base, and 14 bases lay in between. The CDR3 runs 16 residues. CDR3 sequence: CASSLRRNSWNTEAFF. The CDR3 coding sequence is TGCGCCAGCAGCTTGAGGCGGAACAGCTGGAACACTGAAGCTTTCTTT. The whole variable domain, filled in from reference TRBV5-1 and TRBJ1-1, reads KAGVTQTPRYLIKTRGQQVTLSCSPISGHRSVSWYQQTPGQGLQFLFEYFSETQRNKGNFPGRFSGRQFSNSRSEMNVSTLELGDSALYLCASSLRRNSWNTEAFFGQGTRLTVV.

CDR3 loop: CASSAIGTLGETQYF. Written as DNA, the CDR3 is TGTGCCAGCAGCGCTATCGGGACGCTCGGAGAGACCCAGTACTTC. The chain is built from TRBV9 and TRBJ2-5; the D gene could be TRBD1 or TRBD2 (5 bases each). From germline, CDR1 is SGDLS and CDR2 YYNGEE. This CDR3 spans 15 amino acids. Trimming left V 3 bases short and J 4 bases short, with 16 bases between.

The genes are TRBV18 and TRBJ1-2, with no clear D. The V end was cut by 3 bases, the J end by 7 bases, with 15 bases between. The CDR3 covers 14 residues. Germline loops: CDR1 KGHSH, CDR2 LQKENI. Here the CDR3 reads CASSPTNGRTGYTF. The CDR3 DNA is TGTGCCAGCTCACCTACCAACGGCCGGACTGGCTACACCTTC. The full variable domain, rest sourced from reference TRBV18 and TRBJ1-2, is NAGVMQNPRHLVRRRGQEARLRCSPMKGHSHVYWYRQLPEEGLKFMVYLQKENIIDESGMPKERFSAEFPKEGPSILRIQQVVRGDSAAYFCASSPTNGRTGYTFGSGTRLTVV.